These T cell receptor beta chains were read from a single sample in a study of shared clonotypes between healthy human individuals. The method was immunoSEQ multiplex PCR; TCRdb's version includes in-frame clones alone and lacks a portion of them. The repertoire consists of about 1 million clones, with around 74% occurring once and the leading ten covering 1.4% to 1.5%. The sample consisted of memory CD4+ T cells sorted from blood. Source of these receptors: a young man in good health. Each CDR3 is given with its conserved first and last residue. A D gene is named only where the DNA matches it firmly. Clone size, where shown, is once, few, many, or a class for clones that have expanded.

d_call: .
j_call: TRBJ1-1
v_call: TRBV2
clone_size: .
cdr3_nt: TGTGCCAGCGCCGACGGGGACGCGAACACTGAAGCTTTCTTT
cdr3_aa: CASADGDANTEAFF

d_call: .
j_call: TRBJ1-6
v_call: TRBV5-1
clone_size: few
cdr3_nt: TGCGCCAGCAGCTTATTCGGGTTCGCTAATTCACCCCTCCACTTT
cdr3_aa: CASSLFGFANSPLHF

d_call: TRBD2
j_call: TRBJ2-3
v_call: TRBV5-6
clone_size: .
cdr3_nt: TGTGCCAGCAGACTGAGGACTAGCGGAGGTAGCACAGATACGCAGTATTTT
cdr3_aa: CASRLRTSGGSTDTQYF

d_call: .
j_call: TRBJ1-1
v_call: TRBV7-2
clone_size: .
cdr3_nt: TGTGCCAGCAGCCCGGACAGTGGGTTTGCTGAAGCTTTCTTT
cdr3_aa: CASSPDSGFAEAFF

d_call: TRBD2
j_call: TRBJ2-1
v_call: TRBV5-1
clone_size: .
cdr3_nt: TGCGCCAGCAGCTTGACTAGCGGGCGCCCCTACAATGAGCAGTTCTTC
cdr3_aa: CASSLTSGRPYNEQFF

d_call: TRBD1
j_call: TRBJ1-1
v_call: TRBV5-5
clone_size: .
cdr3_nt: TGTGCCAGCAGCTCGAGGACAGGTGAAGCTTTCTTT
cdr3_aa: CASSSRTGEAFF

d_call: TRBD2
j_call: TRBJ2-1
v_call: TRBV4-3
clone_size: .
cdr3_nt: TGCGCCAGCAGCCAAGGGGGAGCGGGGTGGGTTGATGAGCAGTTCTTC
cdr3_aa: CASSQGGAGWVDEQFF

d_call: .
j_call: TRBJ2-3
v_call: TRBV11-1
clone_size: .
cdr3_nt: TGTGCCAGCAGCTTCAACAGAGATACGCAGTATTTT
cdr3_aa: CASSFNRDTQYF

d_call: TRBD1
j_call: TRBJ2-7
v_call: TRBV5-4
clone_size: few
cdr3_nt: TGTGCCAGCAGCCGGGGACAGGGGCCCTACGAGCAGTACTTC
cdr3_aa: CASSRGQGPYEQYF

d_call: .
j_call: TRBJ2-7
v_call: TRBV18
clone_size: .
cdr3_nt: TGTGCCAGCTCACAGGGGGGAGACTACGAGCAGTACTTC
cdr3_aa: CASSQGGDYEQYF

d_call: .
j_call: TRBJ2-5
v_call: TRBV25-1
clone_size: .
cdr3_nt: TGTGCCAGCAGTGAACTATGGGGGGCAGAGACCCAGTACTTC
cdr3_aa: CASSELWGAETQYF

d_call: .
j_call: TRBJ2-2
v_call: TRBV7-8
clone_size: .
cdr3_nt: TGTGCCAGCAGCCCCGGGACACGGAGCACCGGGGAGCTGTTTTTT
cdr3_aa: CASSPGTRSTGELFF

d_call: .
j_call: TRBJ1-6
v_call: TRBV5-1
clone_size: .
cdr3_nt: TGCGCCAGCAGCATAGACAGTAGAAGCTCCTATAATTCACCCCTCCACTTT
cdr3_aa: CASSIDSRSSYNSPLHF

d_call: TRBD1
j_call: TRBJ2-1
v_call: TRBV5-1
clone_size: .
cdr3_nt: TGCGCCTCGTCCGGGACAGGAGACAATGAGCAGTTCTTC
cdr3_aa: CASSGTGDNEQFF

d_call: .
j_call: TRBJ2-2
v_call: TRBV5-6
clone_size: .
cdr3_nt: TGTGCCAGCAGCCCACCCCCGAGGGGGGGAAACACCGGGGAGCTGTTTTTT
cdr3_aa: CASSPPPRGGNTGELFF

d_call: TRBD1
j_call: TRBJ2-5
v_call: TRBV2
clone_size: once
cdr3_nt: TGTGCCAGCCACCGACAGGGAGAGACCCAGTACTTC
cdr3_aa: CASHRQGETQYF

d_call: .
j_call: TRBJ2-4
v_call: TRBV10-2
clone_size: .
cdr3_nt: TGCGCCAGCAGTGCAACCGGGGAGGTCGGGAGCAAAAACATTCAGTACTTC
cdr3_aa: CASSATGEVGSKNIQYF

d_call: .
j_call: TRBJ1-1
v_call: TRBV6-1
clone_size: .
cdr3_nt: TGTGCCAGCAGTGAAGCAGGAGGGAAAGGAAGGGCTTTCTTT
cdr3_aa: CASSEAGGKGRAFF

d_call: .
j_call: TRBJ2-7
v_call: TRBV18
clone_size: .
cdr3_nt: TGTGCCAGCTCAAACACAGTGACTTCCTACGAGCAGTACTTC
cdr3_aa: CASSNTVTSYEQYF

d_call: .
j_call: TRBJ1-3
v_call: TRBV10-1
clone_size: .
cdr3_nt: TGCGCCAGCAGTGAAGCCGGGACAAACTCTGGAAACACCATATATTTT
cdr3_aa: CASSEAGTNSGNTIYF

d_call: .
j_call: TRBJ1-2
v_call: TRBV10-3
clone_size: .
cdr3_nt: TGTGCCATCAGTTCTTCCGGGGGGGTTGGCTACACCTTC
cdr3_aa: CAISSSGGVGYTF

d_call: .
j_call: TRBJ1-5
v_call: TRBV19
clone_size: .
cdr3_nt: TGTGCCAGTAGGATACGGACAGAGAGCAATCAGCCCCAGCATTTT
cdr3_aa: CASRIRTESNQPQHF

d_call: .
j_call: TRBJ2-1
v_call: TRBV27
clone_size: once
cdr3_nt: TGTGCCAGCAGTTTCGTAAGGCCCAGCTACAATGAGCAGTTCTTC
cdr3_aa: CASSFVRPSYNEQFF

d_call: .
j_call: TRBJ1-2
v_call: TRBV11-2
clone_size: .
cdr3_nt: TGTGCCAGCAGCCCTAACACGATCGGATATGGCTACACCTTC
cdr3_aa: CASSPNTIGYGYTF

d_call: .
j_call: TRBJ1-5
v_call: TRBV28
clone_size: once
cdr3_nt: TGTGCCACCAAGAACAGGGTTGATCAGCCCCAGCATTTT
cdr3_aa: CATKNRVDQPQHF

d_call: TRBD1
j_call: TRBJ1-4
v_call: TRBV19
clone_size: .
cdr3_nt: TGTGCCAGTAGAACCACAGGGGTGCCTGGAAAACTGTTTTTT
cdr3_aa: CASRTTGVPGKLFF

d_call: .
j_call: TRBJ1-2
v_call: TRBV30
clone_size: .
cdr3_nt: TGTGCCTGGAGGGCTAAAGGGGCAGGGAACTATGGCTACACCTTC
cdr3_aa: CAWRAKGAGNYGYTF

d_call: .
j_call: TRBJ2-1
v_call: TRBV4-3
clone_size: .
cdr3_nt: TGCGCCAGCAGCCGAACGGGCCCGGGCAATGAGCAGTTCTTC
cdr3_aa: CASSRTGPGNEQFF